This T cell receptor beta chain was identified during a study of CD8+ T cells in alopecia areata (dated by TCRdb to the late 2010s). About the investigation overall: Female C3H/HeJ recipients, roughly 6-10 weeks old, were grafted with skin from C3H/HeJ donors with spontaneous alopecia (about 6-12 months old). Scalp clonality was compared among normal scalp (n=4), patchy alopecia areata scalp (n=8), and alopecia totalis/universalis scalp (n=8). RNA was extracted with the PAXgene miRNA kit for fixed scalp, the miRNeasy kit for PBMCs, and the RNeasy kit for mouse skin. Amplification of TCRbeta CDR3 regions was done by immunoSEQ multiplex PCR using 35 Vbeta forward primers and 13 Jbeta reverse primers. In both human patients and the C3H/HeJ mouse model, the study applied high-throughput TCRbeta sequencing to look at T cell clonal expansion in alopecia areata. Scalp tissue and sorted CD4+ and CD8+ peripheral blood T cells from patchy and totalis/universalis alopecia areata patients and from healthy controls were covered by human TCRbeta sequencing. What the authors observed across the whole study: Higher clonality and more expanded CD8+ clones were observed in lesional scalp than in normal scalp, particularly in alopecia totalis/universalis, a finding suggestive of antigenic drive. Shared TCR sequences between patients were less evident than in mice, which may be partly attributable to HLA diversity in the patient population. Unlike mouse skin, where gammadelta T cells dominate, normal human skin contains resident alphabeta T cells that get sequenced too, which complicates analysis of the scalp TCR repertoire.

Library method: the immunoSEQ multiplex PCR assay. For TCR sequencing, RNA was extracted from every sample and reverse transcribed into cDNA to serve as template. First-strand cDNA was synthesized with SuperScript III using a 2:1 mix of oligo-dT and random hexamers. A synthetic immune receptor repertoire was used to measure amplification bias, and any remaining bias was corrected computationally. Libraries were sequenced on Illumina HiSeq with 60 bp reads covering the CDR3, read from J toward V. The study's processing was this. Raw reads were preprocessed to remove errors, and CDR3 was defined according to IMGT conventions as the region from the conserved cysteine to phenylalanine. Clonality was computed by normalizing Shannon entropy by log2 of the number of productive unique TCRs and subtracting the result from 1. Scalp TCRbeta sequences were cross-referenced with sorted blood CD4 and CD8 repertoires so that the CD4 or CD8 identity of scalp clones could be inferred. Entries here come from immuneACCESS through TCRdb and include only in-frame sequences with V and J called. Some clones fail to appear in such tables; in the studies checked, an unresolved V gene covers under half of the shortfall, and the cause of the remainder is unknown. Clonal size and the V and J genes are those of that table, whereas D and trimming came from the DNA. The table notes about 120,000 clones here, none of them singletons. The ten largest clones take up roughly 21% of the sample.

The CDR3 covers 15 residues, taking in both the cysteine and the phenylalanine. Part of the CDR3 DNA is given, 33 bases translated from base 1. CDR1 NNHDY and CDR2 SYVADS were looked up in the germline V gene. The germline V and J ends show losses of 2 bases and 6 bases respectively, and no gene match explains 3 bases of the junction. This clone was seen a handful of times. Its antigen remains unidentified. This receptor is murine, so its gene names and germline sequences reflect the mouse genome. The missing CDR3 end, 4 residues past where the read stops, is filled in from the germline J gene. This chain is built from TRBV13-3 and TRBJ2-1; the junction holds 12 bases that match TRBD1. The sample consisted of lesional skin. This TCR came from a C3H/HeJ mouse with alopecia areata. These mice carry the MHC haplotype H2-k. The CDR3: CASSERDRGRAEQFF. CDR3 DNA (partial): TGTGCCAGCAGTGAACGGGACAGGGGGCGTGCT.